The source of this T cell receptor gamma chain is a study of Vδ1+ human thymocytes. Findings of the study overall: TRD repertoires were essentially private, unlike widely shared TRG clonotypes. Thymic TRG and TRD repertoires appeared highly polyclonal.

Sequences come from RNA converted to cDNA by reverse transcription. Pooled V-gene forward primers with one constant-region reverse primer generated the CDR3 amplicons by multiplex PCR. TCRdb re-processed the multiplex PCR reads using CATT. In the table there are 20,000 to 25,000 gamma-chain clones, roughly an eighth of which are singletons. The table lists this clone with a few counts. Its specificity is not known. There are 13 residues in the CDR3. The V and J ends lost 9 bases and 3 bases, in that order; junction bases with no gene match: 11. Germline CDR1 is EGSTGY and CDR2 is YDSYTSSV. Sequenced: Vdelta1+ gamma-delta thymocytes from the thymus. Subset in this sample: FACS-sorted CD3+ TCRalphabeta- TCRVdelta1+ TCRVdelta2- thymocytes. This receptor was taken from a child younger than two who had congenital heart surgery. The chain recombines TRGV4 with TRGJ1 or TRGJ2. Here the CDR3 DNA reads TGTGCCACCCGGAATGACACTTATTATAAGAAACTCTTT. As protein: CATRNDTYYKKLF.